This passage covers 27 T cell receptor beta chains from one sample sequenced in a study of T cells after yellow fever vaccination. TCRdb called the 5' RACE reads again in MiXCR, with one record for every CDR3 protein. The sample includes a few hundred thousand distinct CDR3 sequences, roughly 6.8% of them seen just once. The specimen comprised PBMCs, sampled roughly 47 days after the first yellow fever vaccination. The receptors here all came from a man aged 18 to 35 who received the YFV17D yellow fever vaccine.

The chain combines TRBV6-2 or TRBV6-3 with TRBJ2-5, with TRBD1 identical over 7 bases. V trimming: 4 bases; J trimming: 5 bases; junction bases outside the gene matches: 10. This CDR3 contains 15 residues. Looked up from germline, CDR1 is MNHEY and CDR2 is SVGEGT. CDR3 amino acids: CASSWSRQGGETQYF. As DNA, the CDR3 is TGTGCCAGCAGTTGGTCTCGACAGGGTGGGGAGACCCAGTACTTC.

This clonotype was observed a handful of times. The rearrangement joins TRBV5-1 to TRBJ2-1; 9 bases agree with TRBD2. CDR1 is SGHRS and CDR2 is YFSETQ in the germline V gene. This CDR3 comprises 15 residues. Losses at the gene ends were 0 bases for V and 10 bases for J; bases not matched to a gene: 8. The CDR3 protein is CASSLGLRGGDEQFF. The CDR3 coding sequence is TGCGCCAGCAGCTTGGGTCTGCGGGGGGGCGACGAGCAGTTCTTC.

This clonotype has a count of ten or more. The V gene is TRBV7-9, the J gene TRBJ2-7, with unresolved D. This CDR3 spans 13 amino acids. Germline lookup yields CDR1 SEHNR and CDR2 FQNEAQ (reference sequence). Trimming cost V 1 base and J 0 bases, with 4 bases left between them. Here the CDR3 reads CASSLGVSYEQYV. CDR3 DNA sequence: TGTGCCAGCAGCTTAGGGGTCTCCTACGAGCAGTACGTC.

This chain links TRBV12-3 or TRBV12-4 with TRBJ1-2, with a tentative D call TRBD1 (6 bases). CDR3 length: 14 residues. Trimming took 5 bases from V and 4 from J, leaving 14 bases between them. CDR3 sequence reads: CASSETSRGYGYTF. DNA of the CDR3: TGTGCCAGCAGTGAGACTTCCAGGGGCTATGGCTACACCTTC.

This sequence joins TRBV20-1 and TRBJ2-1; perhaps TRBD2 as D (5 bases). The germline V gene has CDR1 DFQATT and CDR2 SNEGSKA (reference sequence). Trimming cost V 6 bases and J 7 bases, with 19 bases left between them. The CDR3 covers 14 residues. CDR3 nucleotides: TGCAGTGCCCCGCTGGGCCTAGCCATAAATGAGCAGTTCTTC. It translates to CSAPLGLAINEQFF.

This clonotype has ten or more counts. V and J are TRBV7-2 and TRBJ2-1; D call uncertain. The V end was cut by 2 bases, the J end by 8 bases, with 16 bases between. The length of the CDR3 is 15 residues. Germline V CDR1 and CDR2: SGHTA, FQGNSA. The CDR3 DNA reads as TGTGCCAGCAGCTTAAACGGTCCCGGCCAGGATGAGCAGTTCTTC. Protein product: CASSLNGPGQDEQFF.

This clonotype was detected a few times. The chain joins TRBV9 to TRBJ2-1, with D maybe TRBD1 (6 bases). From germline, CDR1 is SGDLS and CDR2 YYNGEE. Trimming shortened V by 3 bases and J by 2 bases, and 12 bases separated the two germline ends. The CDR3 contains 15 residues. CDR3 region: CASSAISGAYNEQFF. The CDR3 coding sequence is TGTGCCAGCAGCGCTATCTCAGGGGCCTACAATGAGCAGTTCTTC.

The chain recombines TRBV5-4 with TRBJ2-5; D might be TRBD2 (7 bases). The CDR3 contains 14 residues. V was clipped by 1 base and J by 7 bases, with 14 bases between them. In germline, CDR1 is SGHNT, CDR2 YYREEE (reference sequence). CDR3 in amino acids: CASSLSGGGGTQYF. The DNA for the CDR3 is TGTGCCAGCAGCTTGTCGGGGGGCGGTGGGACCCAGTACTTC.

The chain is built from TRBV5-6 and TRBJ1-6; D uncertain. Trimming left V 4 bases short and J 1 base short, with 9 bases between. Germline assignment: CDR1 SGHDT and CDR2 YYEEEE. The CDR3 runs to 15 residues. As DNA, the CDR3 is TGTGCCAGCAGCCCGGACTTTTCCTATAATTCACCCCTCCACTTT. It translates to CASSPDFSYNSPLHF.

This clonotype was observed a handful of times. V and J are TRBV19 and TRBJ2-3; 9 nucleotides agree with TRBD1. The CDR3 runs to 15 residues. With 3 bases clipped from V and 6 bases from J, the junction kept 7 bases outside the gene matches. Germline CDR1 and CDR2: LNHDA and SQIVND (reference sequence). Written as DNA, the CDR3 is TGTGCCAGTAGTATCCCCGTAGGGACAGGGGATACGCAGTATTTT. It translates to CASSIPVGTGDTQYF. Full variable domain (remainder filled in from reference TRBV19 and TRBJ2-3): DGGITQSPKYLFRKEGQNVTLSCEQNLNHDAMYWYRQDPGQGLRLIYYSQIVNDFQKGDIAEGYSVSREKKESFPLTVTSAQKNPTAFYLCASSIPVGTGDTQYFGPGTRLTVL.

This clonotype has only a few counts. This chain uses TRBV7-2 with TRBJ2-7; maybe TRBD2 (5 bases). The CDR3 runs to 13 residues. Deletions cut 5 bases from V and 3 bases from J, with 11 bases between. Germline V gene lookup returns CDR1 SGHTA and CDR2 FQGNSA. As DNA, the CDR3 is TGTGCCAGCAGCCCCGGGAAGTACTACGAGCAGTACGTC. This gives the protein CASSPGKYYEQYV.

This clonotype came up many times. The DNA for the CDR3 is TGTGCCAGCAGCGATAAGACTGGTTACAATGAGCAGTTCTTC. It is translated as CASSDKTGYNEQFF. This chain connects TRBV9 to TRBJ2-1; unclear D gene. CDR1 is SGDLS, CDR2 YYNGEE, per germline. Trimming took off 3 bases at V and 4 bases at J, with 11 bases between the two ends. CDR3 length equals 14 residues.

The chain combines TRBV5-6 with TRBJ1-4, with D uncertain. V dropped 2 bases and J dropped 0 bases, with 5 bases sitting between them. CDR1 SGHDT and CDR2 YYEEEE come from the germline V gene. The CDR3 totals 14 residues. The CDR3 protein is CASSFGTTNEKLFF. CDR3 nucleotides: TGTGCCAGCAGCTTCGGGACAACTAATGAAAAACTGTTTTTT.

In its sample, this clonotype was seen many times. V and J are TRBV5-5 and TRBJ1-5; D gene unclear. The CDR3 spans 14 residues. The V and J ends lost 5 bases and 0 bases respectively, with 9 bases between them. CDR1 and CDR2 (germline): SGHKS, YYEKEE (reference sequence). CDR3 DNA sequence: TGTGCCAGCAGGGAGCTATATAGCAATCAGCCCCAGCATTTT. Residues: CASRELYSNQPQHF.

This rearrangement joins TRBV5-1 to TRBJ2-7; 10 bases line up with TRBD2. CDR3 length: 14 amino acids. Germline V gene data show CDR1 as SGHRS and CDR2 as YFSETQ. The ends lost 7 bases at V and 3 bases at J; junction bases unmatched: 7. In nucleotides, the CDR3 is TGCGCCAGCGCCCCTTGGACTAGCGGCTACGAGCAGTACTTC. Its protein product is CASAPWTSGYEQYF.

Regarding this clonotype: Just one base apart from a much larger clone, this may be a read error. The J gene is TRBJ1-6, the V gene TRBV2; tentatively, D is TRBD1 (5 bases). V was trimmed by 8 bases and J by 6 bases, leaving 14 bases between them. In germline, CDR1 is SNHLY, CDR2 FYNNEI. The CDR3 runs to 14 residues. The CDR3 here is CASCPTATNSPLHF. In DNA, the CDR3 is TGTGCCAGCTGCCCGACAGCCACTAATTCACCCCTCCACTTT.

This clonotype came up a few times. The chain combines TRBV7-9 with TRBJ2-3; 10 bases fit TRBD2. J lost 1 base, V lost 5 bases, and 6 bases had no gene match. This CDR3 is built from 16 residues. Germline values: CDR1 SEHNR, CDR2 FQNEAQ (reference sequence). The CDR3 loop reads CASSLSGGVGTDTQYF. The CDR3 DNA is TGTGCCAGCAGCCTCAGCGGGGGGGTTGGCACAGATACGCAGTATTTT.

This clonotype was observed a few times. The rearrangement links TRBV5-4 to TRBJ1-2; no clear D gene. Germline V gives CDR1 SGHNT, CDR2 YYREEE (reference sequence). This CDR3 has 13 residues. The V gene lost 6 bases and the J gene lost 2 bases, with 11 bases spanning the gap. As DNA, the CDR3 is TGTGCCAGCACCCTGCAGCGGAACTATGGCTACACCTTC. Protein: CASTLQRNYGYTF.

This clonotype has more than one count but fewer than ten. The chain is built from TRBV20-1 and TRBJ1-5; D not certain. Trimming shortened V by 2 bases and J by 0 bases, and 5 bases separated the two germline ends. The length of the CDR3 is 13 residues. Germline-derived CDR1 and CDR2 are DFQATT and SNEGSKA (reference sequence). The CDR3 protein is CSARMYSNQPQHF. CDR3 in DNA: TGCAGTGCTAGAATGTATAGCAATCAGCCCCAGCATTTT.

The V call is TRBV5-1, the J call TRBJ1-3, with no clear D. CDR1 and CDR2 from the germline V gene are SGHRS and YFSETQ. V was cut by 0 bases and J by 9 bases, with 16 bases left in between. CDR3 length equals 15 residues. The CDR3 region has the DNA TGCGCCAGCAGCTTGGATCGGCAACAAGCGGGCACCATATATTTT. Translation gives CASSLDRQQAGTIYF.

The genes are TRBV5-4 and TRBJ2-3; D gene unclear. CDR1 and CDR2 from the germline V gene are SGHNT and YYREEE (reference sequence). Trimming took 4 bases from V and 6 from J, leaving 12 bases between them. The CDR3 totals 13 residues. CDR3 region: CASSVDWADTQYF. CDR3 DNA sequence: TGTGCCAGCAGCGTCGACTGGGCGGATACGCAGTATTTT.

This clonotype was counted many times. The gene calls are TRBV7-6 and TRBJ1-1; TRBD1 matches 11 bases. Trimming at V came to 5 bases and at J to 5 bases, leaving 7 bases not matched to a gene. This CDR3 spans 15 amino acids. Germline loops: CDR1 SGHVS, CDR2 FNYEAQ. Here the CDR3 DNA reads TGTGCCAGCAGCGCGATCCGGGACAGGGGGACTGAAGCTTTCTTT. As protein: CASSAIRDRGTEAFF.

This clonotype was counted at least ten times. V and J are TRBV5-1 and TRBJ2-2; perhaps TRBD2 as D (5 bases). CDR3 length: 14 residues. With 2 bases removed from V and 4 bases from J, the gap between germline ends came to 9 bases. Looked up from germline, CDR1 is SGHRS and CDR2 is YFSETQ. This chain's CDR3 is CASSFGGTTGELFF. In nucleotides, the CDR3 is TGCGCCAGCAGCTTCGGAGGAACCACCGGGGAGCTGTTTTTT.

This clonotype was recorded at least ten times. This CDR3 is CASSPSGGETQYF. In nucleotides, the CDR3 is TGTGCCAGCAGCCCTAGCGGGGGAGAGACCCAGTACTTC. This chain uses TRBV12-3 or TRBV12-4 with TRBJ2-5, with 10 bases matching TRBD2. The CDR3 is made up of 13 amino acids. The V segment lost 6 bases and the J segment 4 bases; nucleotides outside the gene matches: 2.

This clonotype was counted a few times. The rearrangement uses TRBV7-9 and TRBJ2-3; D is perhaps TRBD1 (6 bases). CDR3 length equals 14 residues. Germline-derived CDR1 and CDR2 are SEHNR and FQNEAQ (reference sequence). The V end was cut by 6 bases, the J end by 0 bases, with 10 bases between. The CDR3 protein is CASSRGQSTDTQYF. For the CDR3, the DNA is TGTGCCAGCAGTCGAGGACAGAGCACAGATACGCAGTATTTT.

The sample holds a few counts of this clonotype. The chain employs TRBV20-1 and TRBJ2-5, with 11 positions matching TRBD2. Germline V gene data show CDR1 as DFQATT and CDR2 as SNEGSKA (reference sequence). Germline trimming cut 2 bases from V and 1 base from J; bases unmatched to any gene: 12. The CDR3 totals 18 residues. For the CDR3, the DNA is TGCAGTGCTAGAAGCCTAGCGGGGGGCCATTTTTCCCAAGAGACCCAGTACTTC. Translation gives CSARSLAGGHFSQETQYF.

This clonotype turned up a few times. The J gene is TRBJ2-7, the V gene TRBV20-1; D is undetermined. Germline lookup yields CDR1 DFQATT and CDR2 SNEGSKA (reference sequence). Trimming cost V 3 bases and J 2 bases, with 17 bases left between them. The CDR3 is 15 amino acids. The CDR3 sequence: CSASWFEAGPYEQYV. The CDR3 region has the DNA TGCAGTGCTAGTTGGTTCGAGGCAGGTCCCTACGAGCAGTACGTC.